This TCR beta chain was documented in a study of blood T cell repertoires in COVID-19. About the study: From T cells, B-cell-depleted T cells, or PBMCs came the material, which was cDNA or gDNA.

The CDR3 sequence is 13 residues long. CDR1 and CDR2 (germline): GTSNPN, SVGIG (reference sequence). Trimming took 5 bases from V and 4 from J, leaving 14 bases between them. Study processing details: The assay estimated nucleated cells by amplifying reference gene primers. Clones were read by immunoSEQ multiplex PCR, and TCRdb kept only the in-frame ones, dropping some. The DNA was the basis for D and trimming; V, J and clone size are from that table. The data contain over 80,000 clones, 70% to 90% of them singletons. The clonotype originates from a man aged 45-65 years with acute or convalescent COVID-19. The chain couples TRBV30 to TRBJ1-2; D is ambiguous. Sequencing was carried out using peripheral blood. The CDR3 bases are TGTGCCTGGGAACGGACTCAAAGCTATGGCTACACCTTC. This translates into CAWERTQSYGYTF.